One sample yielded the 21 T cell receptor beta chains listed below, sequenced in a study of CD8+ T cells in alopecia areata. Treatment reported: oral pan-JAK inhibitor, 5-10 mg twice daily. RNA extraction and reverse transcription yielded cDNA as sequencing template. Clones were sequenced by immunoSEQ multiplex PCR, and TCRdb holds only the in-frame ones, with some missing. The sample lists some 95,000 clones, roughly 46% occurring once. The sequencing used CD8+ T cells sorted from blood, collected at week 24, from a patient treated with tofacitinib. The receptors come from a human donor with alopecia areata.

The gene calls are TRBV9 and TRBJ2-1; maybe TRBD1 (5 bases). Germline V gene sequence: CDR1 SGDLS, CDR2 YYNGEE. The germline V and J ends were trimmed by 3 bases and 2 bases, with 15 bases remaining between them. The CDR3 spans 16 residues. CDR3 amino acids: CASSASTVGPYNEQFF. In DNA, the CDR3 is TGTGCCAGCAGCGCCTCGACAGTCGGCCCCTACAATGAGCAGTTCTTC.

This clone occurred a few times. The chain is built from TRBV7-2 and TRBJ2-7; D not certain. Germline-derived CDR1 and CDR2 are SGHTA and FQGNSA. The length of the CDR3 is 12 residues. Trimming pared 4 bases from V and 6 bases from J, leaving 10 bases between. The CDR3 DNA follows: TGTGCCAGCAGCTATCGAGGTCCCGAGCAGTACTTC. It is translated as CASSYRGPEQYF.

The chain carries TRBV20-1 and TRBJ1-1; D is uncertain. The CDR3 length is 11 residues. V was shortened by 2 bases and J by 6 bases, with 7 bases between the two germline ends. Germline CDR1 DFQATT, CDR2 SNEGSKA (reference sequence). CDR3 bases: TGCAGTGCTAGACAGGTCCCTGAAGCTTTCTTT. This gives the protein CSARQVPEAFF.

This clone was recorded a few times. This chain connects TRBV10-3 to TRBJ2-3; TRBD2 matches 9 bases. V was pared by 7 bases and J by 2 bases, with 25 bases of the junction left unmatched. The CDR3 contains 21 residues. Looked up from germline, CDR1 is ENHRY and CDR2 is SYGVKD. CDR3 region: CAIICPTGVPPASGDTDTQYF. The DNA of the CDR3 is TGTGCCATCATTTGTCCCACAGGAGTACCCCCGGCTAGCGGGGACACAGATACGCAGTATTTT.

The rearrangement uses TRBV2 and TRBJ2-7, with D uncertain. Germline CDR1 and CDR2: SNHLY and FYNNEI. This CDR3 is built from 19 residues. The germline V and J ends were trimmed by 0 bases and 4 bases, with 25 bases remaining between them. CDR3 nucleotides: TGTGCCAGCAGTGAAGCTGAATACGCGGCGAGTCAGTGGGTGTACGAGCAGTACTTC. This encodes CASSEAEYAASQWVYEQYF.

The rearrangement joins TRBV7-9 to TRBJ2-1, with 13 bases matching TRBD2. The CDR3 totals 16 residues. Trimming cost V 5 bases and J 7 bases; bases outside gene matches: 8. Germline-derived CDR1 and CDR2 are SEHNR and FQNEAQ (reference sequence). The CDR3 sequence is CASSISTSGRPNEQFF. Here the CDR3 DNA reads TGTGCCAGCAGCATCTCGACTAGCGGGAGGCCTAATGAGCAGTTCTTC.

The chain recombines TRBV4-1 with TRBJ2-7; D remains ambiguous. Trimming took off 1 base at V and 5 bases at J, with 12 bases between the two ends. CDR3 size: 14 residues. Germline lookup yields CDR1 MGHRA and CDR2 YSYEKL. CDR3 sequence (DNA): TGCGCCAGCAGCCAAGTAATAGGGTGGGACGAGCAGTACTTC. Translated: CASSQVIGWDEQYF.

The V call is TRBV5-1, the J call TRBJ2-7, with 9 bases fitting TRBD1. Trimming cost V 4 bases and J 5 bases; bases outside gene matches: 10. Germline V lookup: CDR1 SGHRS, CDR2 YFSETQ. The CDR3 contains 15 residues. Written as DNA, the CDR3 is TGCGCCAGCAGCCAAAACCACAGGGGGCCGAACGAGCAGTACTTC. This codes for CASSQNHRGPNEQYF.

The chain joins TRBV28 to TRBJ2-1; maybe TRBD2 (6 bases). The V and J ends lost 6 bases and 12 bases respectively, with 24 bases between them. The length of the CDR3 is 15 residues. Looked up from germline, CDR1 is MDHEN and CDR2 is SYDVKM. CDR3 protein: CASRPIAALGEGQFF. CDR3 coding DNA: TGTGCCAGCAGGCCGATAGCGGCCCTAGGGGAAGGGCAGTTCTTC.

This clone has a handful of counts. DNA for the CDR3: TGTGCCAGTTGGGGACCAGCGGGAGCCGGAGATACGCAGTATTTT. Its translation: CASWGPAGAGDTQYF. V gene TRBV19 combines with J gene TRBJ2-3; 8 positions match TRBD2. The junction had 12 bases not matched to a gene; V was cut back by 8 bases and J by 5 bases. Per germline, CDR1 LNHDA and CDR2 SQIVND (reference sequence). The CDR3 contains 15 residues. The full variable domain, with the rest looked up from reference TRBV19 and TRBJ2-3, is DGGITQSPKYLFRKEGQNVTLSCEQNLNHDAMYWYRQDPGQGLRLIYYSQIVNDFQKGDIAEGYSVSREKKESFPLTVTSAQKNPTAFYLCASWGPAGAGDTQYFGPGTRLTVL.

This clone has just one count. A read error may account for a junction end that differs from germline. Other nucleotide sequences in the sample specify the same CDR3. The V and J genes are TRBV7-9 and TRBJ1-2, with D unresolved. Germline values: CDR1 SEHNR, CDR2 FQNEAQ (reference sequence). The CDR3 is 14 amino acids. Written as DNA, the CDR3 is TGTGCCAGCAGCTTAGAAGTTCTCGTGGATGGCTACACCTTT. Translation gives CASSLEVLVDGYTF.

The chain combines TRBV9 with TRBJ2-5; TRBD2 matches at 7 bases. With V trimmed by 4 bases and J by 9 bases, 9 bases remained unmatched. Germline lookup yields CDR1 SGDLS and CDR2 YYNGEE. The CDR3 is 13 amino acids. The DNA for the CDR3 is TGTGCCAGCAGCCTAGGACTAGTCGGTCCCCAGTACTTC. Translating it yields CASSLGLVGPQYF.

There are a few counts of this clone. This chain uses TRBV4-2 with TRBJ2-6, with 8 bases aligning to TRBD1. The CDR3 consists of 17 residues. Germline CDR1 reads LGHNA; CDR2 reads YNFKEQ. V dropped 0 bases and J dropped 2; count of bases not matched to a gene: 3. This chain's CDR3 is CASSQDQQGAGANVLTF. For the CDR3, the DNA is TGTGCCAGCAGCCAAGATCAACAGGGGGCTGGGGCCAACGTCCTGACTTTC.

This clone was counted between two and nine times. This chain joins TRBV15 and TRBJ2-4; 7 bases align to TRBD2. V trimming: 6 bases; J trimming: 5 bases; junction bases outside the gene matches: 7. Germline V CDR1 and CDR2: LNHNV, YYDKDF (reference sequence). The CDR3 totals 14 residues. The DNA for the CDR3 is TGTGCCACCAGAAGAATAGCGGGCGAAAACATTCAGTACTTC. Protein: CATRRIAGENIQYF.

In this sample, this clone turned up a few times. This chain uses TRBV4-3 with TRBJ2-3; a weak D match, TRBD2 (5 bases). Germline CDR1 and CDR2: LGHNA and YSLEER. This CDR3 has 17 amino acids. V lost 1 base and J 0 bases, leaving 14 bases between the germline ends. CDR3 DNA sequence: TGCGCCAGCAGCCAAGGGGTACTAGGAACTAGCACAGATACGCAGTATTTT. As protein: CASSQGVLGTSTDTQYF.

The chain has TRBV15 and TRBJ1-2; a possible D gene is TRBD1 (5 bases). CDR1 and CDR2 (germline): LNHNV, YYDKDF (reference sequence). The CDR3 totals 14 residues. The V end was cut by 8 bases, the J end by 4 bases, with 17 bases between. The CDR3 reads CATGVQGVAYGYTF. CDR3 DNA: TGTGCCACCGGGGTCCAGGGTGTTGCCTATGGCTACACCTTC.

This clone was seen a handful of times. The V and J genes are TRBV7-2 and TRBJ2-7; possible D gene TRBD2, 6 bases. The length of the CDR3 is 12 residues. With 3 bases removed from V and 9 bases from J, the gap between germline ends came to 12 bases. Looked up from germline, CDR1 is SGHTA and CDR2 is FQGNSA. CDR3 coding DNA: TGTGCCAGCAGCTTGATGGAGCGGGCGCAGTACTTC. Encoded protein: CASSLMERAQYF.

This clone was seen only a few times. The chain uses TRBV11-1 and TRBJ2-7; 9 bases align to TRBD2. The CDR3 runs 14 residues. The germline CDR1 and CDR2 sequences are SGHAT and FQDESV (reference sequence). Losses at the gene ends were 2 bases for V and 3 bases for J; bases not matched to a gene: 2. CDR3 DNA: TGTGCCAGCAGCTTATCTAGCGGGAACTACGAGCAGTACTTC. It codes for CASSLSSGNYEQYF.

V gene TRBV5-1 combines with J gene TRBJ2-7; TRBD2 matches 9 bases. CDR1 SGHRS and CDR2 YFSETQ come from the germline V gene. The CDR3 covers 14 residues. V trimming: 4 bases; J trimming: 2 bases; junction bases outside the gene matches: 4. This CDR3 reads CASSLTSGAYEQYF. The CDR3 DNA reads TGCGCCAGCAGCCTGACTAGCGGAGCCTACGAGCAGTACTTC.

This clone has only a few counts. This sequence joins TRBV7-9 and TRBJ1-2, with D tentatively TRBD1 (5 bases). Germline assignment: CDR1 SEHNR and CDR2 FQNEAQ (reference sequence). CDR3 length: 16 residues. Trimming pared 5 bases from V and 1 base from J, leaving 17 bases between. CDR3 loop: CASSTGLMTFNYGYTF. Written as DNA, the CDR3 is TGTGCCAGCAGCACGGGACTCATGACCTTTAACTATGGCTACACCTTC. The full variable domain, with the rest looked up from reference TRBV7-9 and TRBJ1-2, is DTGVSQNPRHKITKRGQNVTFRCDPISEHNRLYWYRQTLGQGPEFLTYFQNEAQLEKSRLLSDRFSAERPKGSFSTLEIQRTEQGDSAMYLCASSTGLMTFNYGYTFGSGTRLTVV.

J is TRBJ2-3 and V is TRBV27; 8 bases are a match to TRBD1. Germline CDR1 MNHEY, CDR2 SMNVEV (reference sequence). V shed 5 bases and J 4 bases; nucleotides not matched to a gene: 11. This CDR3 is built from 16 residues. In nucleotides, the CDR3 is TGTGCCAGCAGTCCCCGGGGACAGGCGTGGGCAGATACGCAGTATTTT. Protein product: CASSPRGQAWADTQYF.